This T cell receptor beta chain was retrieved from a study of shared clonotypes between healthy human individuals. This CDR3 is 13 amino acids long. Germline V gene data show CDR1 as SEHNR and CDR2 as FQNEAQ (reference sequence). Trimming shortened V by 1 base and J by 9 bases, and 10 bases separated the two germline ends. In the naive CD8 group, cells lacked CD45RO and were positively selected for CCR7, so terminally differentiated effector memory CD45RA+ cells were left out. The protocol was immunoSEQ multiplex PCR, while the TCRdb copy is restricted to in-frame clones and leaves out a portion. The sample gives over 2,000,000 clones, 93% of which show up once; more than 1.5% is in the top ten.

Sequencing was done on a sample of naive CD8+ T cells from PBMCs. This sequence joins TRBV7-9 and TRBJ2-1; D is unclear. This sequence originates from a man aged 18 to 29 in good health. Some clones in this sample may be carry-over from other donors' samples. The DNA of the CDR3 is TGTGCCAGCAGCTTAGGGGGTAGCAGTGAGCAGTTCTTC. It codes for CASSLGGSSEQFF.